A selection of T cell receptor beta chains follows, all from one sample in a study of tumor and adjacent non-tumor tissue in lung cancer. TCRdb analysed the multiplex PCR reads with MiXCR anew, one entry per CDR3 protein. The sample shows 90,000 to 100,000 distinct CDR3 sequences, 80% of them seen only once. Source material: distant non-tumor lung tissue. These TCRs come from a man between 60 and 75 years old with small cell lung cancer. The CDR3 runs from the conserved cysteine through the conserved F or W. A D gene is named only where the DNA matches it firmly. Part of the rows lack a size; the others show once, few, many or a class for expanded clones.

TRBV5-4	TRBJ2-1	TRBD2	.	TGTGCCAGCAGCTTCAAGACTAGCGGGAGAAATGGGCAGTTCTTC	CASSFKTSGRNGQFF
TRBV6-5	TRBJ2-1	.	.	TGTACCAGCAATTACTATGGGGGAGTGGGTAATGAGCGGTTCTTC	CTSNYYGGVGNERFF
TRBV20-1	TRBJ1-6	.	few	TGCAGTGCTACCCGGGACAACAATTCACCCCTCCACTTT	CSATRDNNSPLHF
TRBV20-1	TRBJ2-3	.	.	TGCAGTGCTAGAGACCCGGAGGCTCTCACAGATACGCAGTATTTT	CSARDPEALTDTQYF
TRBV11-1	TRBJ2-5	.	.	TGTGCCAGCAGCTTAAGACGGTTCCAAGAGATCCACTACTTC	CASSLRRFQEIHYF
TRBV29-1	TRBJ2-5	.	.	TGCAGCGTTGATAGCGGCACGGGGGAACCGTTAGCTGAATACTTC	CSVDSGTGEPLAEYF
TRBV10-3	TRBJ1-1	.	.	TGTACCATCAGGATAAACGGCATTGAAGCTTTCTTT	CTIRINGIEAFF
TRBV11-1	TRBJ2-1	TRBD2	.	TGTGCCAGCAGCTCAGAATCGAGGACTAGCGGGAGTGGTAACTTCCAACCATTC	CASSSESRTSGSGNFQPF
TRBV12-3/TRBV12-4	TRBJ2-5	.	once	TGTGCCGGCAGTTCCCGGTACAGGGAGAGTCAAGAGACCCACTACTTC	CAGSSRYRESQETHYF
TRBV6-1	TRBJ2-1	.	.	TGTACCAGCAGTGTACGATTAGTGGCCCCCAATGAGCAGATCTTC	CTSSVRLVAPNEQIF
TRBV11-3	TRBJ1-1	.	once	TGTGCCAGCAGCCGTACCACGGAGAGCACTGATGCTTTCTTT	CASSRTTESTDAFF
TRBV6-5	TRBJ2-5	.	once	TGTGCCAGCACCGACGGAGGTGGGGAGACCTTGTACTTC	CASTDGGGETLYF
TRBV11-2	TRBJ2-1	TRBD2	.	TGTGGCAGCAGCCTAATCGGGAGGGGCTCCTACAATGAGCAACTCTTC	CGSSLIGRGSYNEQLF